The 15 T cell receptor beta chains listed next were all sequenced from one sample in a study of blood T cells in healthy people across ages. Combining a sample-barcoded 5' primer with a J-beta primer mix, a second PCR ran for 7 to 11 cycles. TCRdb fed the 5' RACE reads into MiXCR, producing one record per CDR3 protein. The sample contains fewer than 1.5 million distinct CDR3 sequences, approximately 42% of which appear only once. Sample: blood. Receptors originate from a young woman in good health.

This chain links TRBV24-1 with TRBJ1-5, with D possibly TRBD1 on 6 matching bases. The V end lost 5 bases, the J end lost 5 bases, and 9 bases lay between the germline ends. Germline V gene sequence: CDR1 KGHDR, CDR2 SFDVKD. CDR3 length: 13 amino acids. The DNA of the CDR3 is TGTGCCACCAGTGCACAGGGAGATCAGCCCCAGCATTTT. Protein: CATSAQGDQPQHF.

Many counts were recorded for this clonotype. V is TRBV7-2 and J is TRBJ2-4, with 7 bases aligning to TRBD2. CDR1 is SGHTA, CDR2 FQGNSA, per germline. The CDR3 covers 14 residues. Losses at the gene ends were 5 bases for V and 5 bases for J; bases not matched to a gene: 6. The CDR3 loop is CASSHPGGQNIQYF. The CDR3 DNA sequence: TGTGCCAGCAGCCACCCGGGGGGTCAAAACATTCAGTACTTC.

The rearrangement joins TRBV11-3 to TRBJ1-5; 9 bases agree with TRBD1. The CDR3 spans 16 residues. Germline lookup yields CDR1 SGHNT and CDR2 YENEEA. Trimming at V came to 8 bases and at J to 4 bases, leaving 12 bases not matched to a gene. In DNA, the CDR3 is TGTGCCAGCCCGGGGACAGGGAAGGTATGGAATCAGCCCCAGCATTTT. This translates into CASPGTGKVWNQPQHF.

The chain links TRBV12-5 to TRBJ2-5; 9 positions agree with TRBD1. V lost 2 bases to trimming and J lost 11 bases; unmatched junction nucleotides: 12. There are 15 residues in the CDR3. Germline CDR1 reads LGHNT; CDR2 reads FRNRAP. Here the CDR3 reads CASGLSGTGRNEQYF. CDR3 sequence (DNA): TGTGCTAGTGGTTTGTCCGGGACAGGGAGGAATGAGCAGTACTTC.

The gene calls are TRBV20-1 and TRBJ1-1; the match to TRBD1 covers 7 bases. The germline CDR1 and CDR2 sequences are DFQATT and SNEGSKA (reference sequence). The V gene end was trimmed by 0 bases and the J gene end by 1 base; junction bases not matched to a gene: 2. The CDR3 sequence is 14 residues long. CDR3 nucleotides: TGCAGTGCTAGAGAGACAGGGCCGAACACTGAAGCTTTCTTT. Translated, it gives CSARETGPNTEAFF.

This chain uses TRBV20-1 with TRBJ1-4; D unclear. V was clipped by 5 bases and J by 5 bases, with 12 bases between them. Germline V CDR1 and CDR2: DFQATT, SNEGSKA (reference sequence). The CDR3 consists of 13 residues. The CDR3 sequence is CSALGPPNEKLFF. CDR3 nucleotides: TGCAGTGCTCTAGGCCCACCGAATGAAAAACTGTTTTTT.

The CDR3 bases are TGTGCCAGCAGCTTCTCGACAGGGCGGGAAGAGACCCAGTACTTC. Translated: CASSFSTGREETQYF. V gene TRBV7-9 combines with J gene TRBJ2-7; the match to TRBD1 covers 7 bases. The closer fit of TRBJ2-5 to the DNA end suggests the J call may be wrong. Germline V gene lookup returns CDR1 SEHNR and CDR2 FQNEAQ (reference sequence). The CDR3 is made up of 15 amino acids.

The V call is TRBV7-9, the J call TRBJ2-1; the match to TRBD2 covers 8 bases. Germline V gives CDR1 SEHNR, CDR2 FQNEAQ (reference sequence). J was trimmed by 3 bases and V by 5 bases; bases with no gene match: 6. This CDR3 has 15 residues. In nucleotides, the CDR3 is TGTGCCAGCAGCATACCCGGGACTAGCTACAATGAGCAGTTCTTC. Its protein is CASSIPGTSYNEQFF. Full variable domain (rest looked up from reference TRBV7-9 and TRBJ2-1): DTGVSQNPRHKITKRGQNVTFRCDPISEHNRLYWYRQTLGQGPEFLTYFQNEAQLEKSRLLSDRFSAERPKGSFSTLEIQRTEQGDSAMYLCASSIPGTSYNEQFFGPGTRLTVL.

The CDR3 coding sequence is TGTGCCAGCAGCCCCCCCGGAGGGGCCTCTTTAGCTTTCTTT. It is translated as CASSPPGGASLAFF. The chain links TRBV7-9 to TRBJ1-1, with D perhaps matching TRBD1 (5 bases). V lost 5 bases, J lost 10 bases, and 20 bases lay in between. This CDR3 contains 14 residues. CDR1 SEHNR and CDR2 FQNEAQ come from the germline V gene (reference sequence).

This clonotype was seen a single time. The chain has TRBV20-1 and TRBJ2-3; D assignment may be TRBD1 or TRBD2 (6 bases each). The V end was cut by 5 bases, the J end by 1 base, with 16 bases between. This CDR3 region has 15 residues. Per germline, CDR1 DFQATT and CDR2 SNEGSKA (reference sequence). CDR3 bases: TGCAGTGCTTATAGGAGGGGGAAGGGCACAGATACGCAGTATTTT. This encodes CSAYRRGKGTDTQYF.

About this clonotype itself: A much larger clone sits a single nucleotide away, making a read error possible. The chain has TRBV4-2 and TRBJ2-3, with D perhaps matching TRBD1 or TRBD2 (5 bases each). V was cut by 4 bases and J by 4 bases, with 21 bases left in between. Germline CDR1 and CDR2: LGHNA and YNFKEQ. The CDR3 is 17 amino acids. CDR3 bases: TGTGCCAGCAGCCCTAACCCCGACGGGGCCAACGCAGATACGCAGTATTTT. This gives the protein CASSPNPDGANADTQYF.

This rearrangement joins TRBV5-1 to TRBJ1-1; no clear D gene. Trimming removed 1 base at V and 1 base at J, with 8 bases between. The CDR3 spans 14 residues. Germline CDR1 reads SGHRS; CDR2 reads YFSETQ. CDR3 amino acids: CASSLRGKNTEAFF. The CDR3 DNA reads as TGCGCCAGCAGCTTGAGAGGGAAGAACACTGAAGCTTTCTTT.

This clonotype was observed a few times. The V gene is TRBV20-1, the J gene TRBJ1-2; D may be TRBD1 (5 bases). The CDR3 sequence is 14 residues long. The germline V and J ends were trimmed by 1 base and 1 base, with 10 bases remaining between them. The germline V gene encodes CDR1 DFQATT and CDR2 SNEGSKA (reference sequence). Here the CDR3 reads CSARGTLLNYGYTF. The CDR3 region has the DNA TGCAGTGCTAGAGGGACACTTCTTAACTATGGCTACACCTTC.

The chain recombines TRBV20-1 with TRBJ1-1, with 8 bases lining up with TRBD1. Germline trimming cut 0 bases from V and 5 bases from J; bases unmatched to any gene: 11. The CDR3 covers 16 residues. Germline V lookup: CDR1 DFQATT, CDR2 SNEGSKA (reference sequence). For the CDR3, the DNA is TGCAGTGCTAGAGATGGCGGCGACAGGGGAGGGACTGAAGCTTTCTTT. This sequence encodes CSARDGGDRGGTEAFF.

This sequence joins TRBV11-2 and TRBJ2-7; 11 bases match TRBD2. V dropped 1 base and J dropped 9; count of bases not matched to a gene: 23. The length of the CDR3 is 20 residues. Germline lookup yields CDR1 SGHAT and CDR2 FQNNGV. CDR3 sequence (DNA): TGTGCCAGCAGCTTAGTGGGGATCAGACTAGCGGGGAGCCCTGTCACGGTGCAGTACTTC. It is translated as CASSLVGIRLAGSPVTVQYF.